The clone carrying this TCR beta chain was seen more than once but under ten times. This CDR3 spans 14 amino acids. Germline-derived CDR1 and CDR2 are SNHLY and FYNNEI. V gave up 4 bases and J gave up 6 bases, with 13 bases separating them. The entry originates in a study of T cells in Graves' hyperthyroidism and ophthalmopathy. Regions amplified from RNA transcripts were the TCR beta CDR3 regions. The TCR CDR3 was amplified in a first-round RT-PCR using the HTBI primer set. TCRdb ran MiXCR on the multiplex PCR reads and lists one entry per CDR3 protein. Seen here are about 600,000 distinct CDR3 sequences, around 16% observed once, and the top ten hold around 3.5%.

The rearrangement links TRBV2 to TRBJ1-5; possible D gene TRBD1, 5 bases. This clonotype was sampled from a woman aged 40 to 50 with Graves' ophthalmopathy. The source material was blood. The CDR3 sequence is CASSGPGLSQPQHF. CDR3 in DNA: TGTGCCAGCAGTGGGCCAGGGTTAAGTCAGCCCCAGCATTTT.